The clone carrying this T cell receptor beta chain was recorded a few times. Authors' data handling: Using reference gene primer amplification, nucleated cell counts were estimated. Generated by immunoSEQ multiplex PCR, the TCRdb table keeps only in-frame clones and is missing some. That table gives V, J and clone size, and the DNA gave D and trimming. The sample holds tens of thousands of clones, about 92% seen once. The data stem from a study of blood T cell repertoires in COVID-19. Study details: The United States, Italy and Spain supplied acute and convalescent COVID-19 samples. The analysed material was cDNA or gDNA that came from T cells, B-cell-depleted T cells, or PBMCs.

Trimming took 8 bases from V and 0 from J, leaving 8 bases between them. The CDR3 loop spans 12 amino acids. Germline V gives CDR1 WNHNN, CDR2 SYGVQD (reference sequence). Sequencing was performed on peripheral blood. The sequence was collected from a human donor in a cohort sampled during active COVID-19. The rearrangement links TRBV10-1 to TRBJ2-7; possible D gene TRBD2, 5 bases. CDR3 sequence (DNA): TGCGCCAGCGGAGGAAGCTCCTACGAGCAGTACTTC. Its protein product is CASGGSSYEQYF.